This TCR beta chain was sequenced during a study of cytomegalovirus exposure and HLA in healthy donors (TCRdb year 2017). In terms of the full investigation: An earlier analysis of roughly 610 of the donors reported about 260 Gb of sequence data and approximately 120 million unique TCR beta sequences obtained from 150 million to 200 million T cells. Roughly 300 gigabases of sequencing data and around 85 million unique TCR sequences made up an early release that covered 500 to 650 HLA-typed donors. To study patterns of TCR occurrence, a later analysis re-analyzed previously published TCR beta repertoires from 650 to 750 donors and added high-resolution HLA genotyping. High-throughput TCR immunosequencing, statistical association of individual TCRs with disease status, and machine learning were combined to predict cytomegalovirus infection status. In an earlier analysis of around 540 of the donors, high-throughput TCR beta sequencing was used to judge whether each TCR beta V gene segment behaved as functional or pseudogenic. Class I and class II HLA loci were covered by the typing at four-digit resolution. The study aimed to test whether signatures of past pathogen exposure could be identified by cataloging public T cell receptors. The study used immunosequencing to profile the T cell repertoires of under 700 subjects and linked those repertoires to cytomegalovirus serostatus. The later analysis used no new phenotypic data to find candidate immune exposures, relying instead on TCR beta sequences and their occurrence across donors. A handful of DR-DQ haplotypes were handled as single units for association and clustering because linkage in the cohort was strong. Alongside the repertoire data, information on donor age, sex, ethnicity and CMV serostatus was compiled. All discovery cohort repertoires had been generated using a single sequencing platform. Of the 398 genotyped donors, 81% fell in the genetic ancestry cluster associated with self-reported Caucasian donors. Among 300 to 500 genotyped donors of the cohort, an average of approximately 200,000 unique TCR beta nucleotide sequences was sequenced per donor, of which roughly 17% were non-productive. Genome-wide SNP genotypes for about three fifths of the 666 donors were used in a later genetic analysis, which treated that subset as a discovery cohort. Typing coverage varied by locus: about 620-640 donors for A, B, C, DRB1 and DQB1; 522 for DQA1; approximately 610 for DPA1; approximately 490 for DPB1. A separate validation cohort of some 130 different subjects was used in addition to the approximately 610-subject first cohort. What the work shows at the level of the full study, not this receptor alone: According to a later analysis, most CMV-associated TCR beta chains appeared to be HLA-restricted, and the HLA associations seemed to be driven largely by CMV exposure. Assigning TCR associations to individual alleles was difficult when HLA alleles, especially DR and DQ, strongly co-occurred. A later genetic analysis associated a missense DCLRE1C variant with V-gene and J-gene trimming of TCR beta chains, and an independent cohort replicated the association. In both the original and validation cohorts, the classifier was reported to diagnose cytomegalovirus status with high specificity and sensitivity. According to a later analysis, parvovirus B19, influenza, CMV and Epstein-Barr virus appeared linked to several top co-occurrence clusters. It was suggested by the authors that the approach could potentially be generalized to other disease states and immunological phenotypes. According to a later analysis, TCR association rates differed among HLA loci, with DRB1 alleles showing the most associated TCRs and HLA-C alleles showing the fewest. A further reported finding was that TCR beta sequences accurately predicted the HLA-A and HLA-B alleles for most subjects in the first cohort. Only TCR beta chains were sequenced in this cohort, and the absence of alpha or paired-chain data limited detectable features. About 17 rarely observed V segments, including chromosome 9 orphons, were excluded from the earlier analysis of about 610 of the donors because counts were too low. Most TCR sequences were observed very rarely across donors, whereas some public TCRs were present in many individuals. Correlated functional status among segregating V segments might be attributable to linkage disequilibrium, but an unknown experimental factor could not be ruled out. A later analysis found that HLA-associated TCR beta chains were more clonally expanded and had lower generation probabilities than equally common non-associated chains. The study listed 150 to 200 TCR beta chains as associated with cytomegalovirus. Specific HLA alleles were associated with 15,000 to 20,000 TCR beta sequences at a false discovery rate of 0.05 in a later analysis. CMV serostatus was the only immune exposure information available for the cohort. A few of the identified cytomegalovirus-associated TCR beta chains were confirmed in vitro to be specific for cytomegalovirus antigens. In an earlier analysis of some 500 of the donors, most TCR beta V segments appeared in productive rearrangements about 87% or about 30% of the time, broadly matching IMGT annotations. The presence/absence analyses assumed that sequencing depth was roughly uniform across donors, and that assumption may not be true. A cluster of highly shared sequence variants was judged likely to be a technical artifact of the sequencing pipeline. Because some donors lacked HLA typing at each locus, the association tests relied only on the typed subset. Compared with the roughly 700-donor mean, donors in an Asian-associated ancestry cluster had fewer N-insertions in productive TCRs, according to a later genetic analysis. Some IMGT-functional V segments, including TRBV6-2 and TRBV6-3, could not be distinguished by the 87-base-pair reads and were therefore excluded.

In total, around 600 healthy bone marrow donors made up the cohort. At the time of sampling, every cohort member was nominally healthy, though immune exposures that went unrecorded were likely present. The donor was CMV seronegative and belonged to the group of around 400 seronegative cohort members. Every donor gave a peripheral blood sample, and the peripheral blood mononuclear cells from that sample were used for TCR beta sequencing. The Qiagen DNeasy Blood Extraction Kit was used to extract genomic DNA from the blood cell samples. The library was built by means of the immunoSEQ multiplex PCR assay. For the multiplex PCR, a mixture combining 60 forward primers for TCR Vbeta segments and 13 reverse primers for TCR Jbeta segments was used. A multiplex PCR assay on genomic DNA amplified the CDR3 region of rearranged TCR beta genes. On the Illumina HiSeq System, the amplified TCR beta libraries were sequenced as 87-base-pair reads. For the original study's pipeline: Across the 670 or so repertoires, a later analysis counted 60 million to 90 million unique TCR beta chains, 9 million to 14 million of which were shared by at least two donors. Raw reads were error-corrected and collapsed into unique sequences by a nearest-neighbor algorithm in which closely related sequences were merged to remove PCR and sequencing errors. V, D and J gene segments were assigned by aligning CDR3 sequences to IMGT reference sequences. For a sequence to be retained, at least a six-nucleotide match to both a V gene segment and a J gene segment was required. Rearrangements were called productive when the CDR3 lacked stop codons and stayed in frame with V and J; all others were non-productive. Following IMGT convention, CDR3 was defined as the stretch from the second conserved V-encoded cysteine to the conserved J-encoded phenylalanine. Sequences without an unambiguous match to a single V gene segment were excluded from the earlier analysis of 587 of the donors. An earlier analysis of approximately 590 of the donors classified V segments as functional when productive rearrangements were above 56.7% and as segregating when the standard deviation between donors was above 5%. To diagnose cytomegalovirus status from the catalog of TCR beta chain sequences, a statistical classification framework was built. In a later analysis, V and J genes were assigned by comparing TCR nucleotide sequences against IMGT/GENE-DB human TR gene sequences. A later analysis assigned CDR3 sequences and most-parsimonious VDJ recombination scenarios with the TCRdist pipeline. In a later analysis, each TCR beta chain was defined by its CDR3 amino acid sequence together with its V-gene family, and reads lacking a unique V-gene family were excluded. As a way to deal with suspected cross-contamination and a sequencing artifact, a later analysis dropped more than 500 nucleotide sequences that were highly shared and had low generation probability. In a later analysis, a clonal expansion index for each public chain was calculated from normalized within-repertoire ranks of inferred template counts. In a later analysis, generation probabilities were computed with a VDJ recombination model fitted to out-of-frame rearrangements, and the resulting probabilities were checked against IGoR. A later analysis scored TCR-TCR, TCR-HLA and TCR-CMV co-occurrence with hypergeometric tests, applying a repertoire-size bias correction to TCR pairs. To estimate false discovery rates, a later analysis permuted the HLA or CMV assignments 20 times. A later analysis grouped co-occurring TCRs with DBSCAN, adding TCRdist sequence similarity when clustering within HLA-allele-positive subsets. Repertoires with fewer than 30,000 or more than 120,000 public chains, plus five repertoires with anomalous nucleotide sharing, were excluded from co-occurrence clustering. TCRdb holds this immuneACCESS table with in-frame rearrangements only. Some clones are missing; in checked studies, unresolved V genes explain under half, and the rest has no known cause. V and J calls and clone size follow that table, whereas D and trimming were derived from the DNA. This sample lists about 69,000 clones; 75% to 80% were detected once. Over 2.5% of the sample goes to the ten largest clones.

The CDR3 runs 15 amino acids, cysteine and phenylalanine included. Of the read, only the CDR3 DNA is kept; its 45 bases are in frame from base 1. As encoded in the germline V gene (reference sequence), CDR1 is LNHDA while CDR2 is SQIVND. Trimming costs V 0 bases and J 7 bases, and their ends lie 13 bases apart. This clone has only a few counts. What antigen it recognizes has not been identified. No per-base quality is available; no much larger clone lies one base away. The receptor's source is a man in his late teens or twenties in good health and CMV-seronegative. Sequenced input: PBMCs. The chain couples TRBV19 to TRBJ2-1, with a weak D call of TRBD1 (5 bases match). The DNA sequence is TGTGCCAGTAGTATAGATAGGGGCAGAGAAAATGAGCAGTTCTTC. Translated, it gives CASSIDRGRENEQFF.